This TCR beta chain was captured by sequencing in a study of cytomegalovirus exposure and HLA in healthy donors. Across the whole study: Most donors, approximately 82% of a few hundred genotyped, fell in the Caucasian-associated ancestry cluster.

Study-wide results and caveats: Later genetic work tied a missense DCLRE1C variant to beta-chain V and J trimming.

The PCR ran on 60 Vbeta and 13 Jbeta primers. TCRdb's copy holds only in-frame clones and misses some; the assay was immunoSEQ multiplex PCR. This sample yields some 130,000 clones, of which roughly 78% are seen a single time; about 7% belongs to the top ten. These donors, healthy bone marrow donors, were studied. Despite likely unrecorded immune exposures, the donors were nominally healthy at the time of sampling. As for this clone: Its antigen is undetermined.

The junction had 10 bases not matched to a gene; V was cut back by 8 bases and J by 13 bases. The germline V gene encodes CDR1 MNHNY and CDR2 SVGAGI (reference sequence). The CDR3 spans 12 residues. The chain links TRBV6-6 to TRBJ2-2; 7 bases map to TRBD1. This receptor was obtained from a middle-aged man in good health and CMV-seropositive. The sequenced sample was PBMCs. CDR3 loop: CASPKKGAVLFF. The CDR3, as DNA: TGTGCCAGCCCGAAGAAGGGGGCAGTGCTGTTTTTT.